This TCR beta chain was captured in a study of CD8+ T cells in alopecia areata. Regarding the study as a whole: Scalp clonality, together with expanded CD8+ clones among the top 100, fell significantly with tofacitinib. Tofacitinib did not eliminate many expanded lesional clones from scalp or blood.

In this sample, this clone turned up once. The antigen is undetermined. V shed 5 bases and J 4 bases; nucleotides not matched to a gene: 18. The CDR3 has 19 residues. Germline V gene data show CDR1 as MGHRA and CDR2 as YSYEKL. After isolation, RNA underwent reverse transcription to generate cDNA as the sequencing template. Sequencing used immunoSEQ multiplex PCR; TCRdb keeps in-frame clones, though not all of them. This table has nearly 7,500 clones, 64% appearing once. The treatment denotes: oral pan-JAK inhibitor, 5-10 mg twice daily. Individuals with alopecia areata gave both lesional scalp punch biopsies and peripheral blood for collection.

The specimen was skin, collected at week 4, from a patient treated with tofacitinib. This sequence originates from a human donor with alopecia areata. The gene calls are TRBV4-1 and TRBJ2-5, with 11 bases that match TRBD2. The CDR3 nucleotides are TGCGCCAGCAGCTACCTAGGACTAGCGGGCACCTTGGGACGAGAGACCCAGTACTTC. Translating gives CASSYLGLAGTLGRETQYF.